A single T cell receptor (beta chain) is shown here with its context. The antigen is unknown. This specimen comes from a study of T-cell memory formation after mild COVID-19. Study conclusions and caveats: Some clones that responded turned up in pre-infection memory, which suggests that cross-reactive memory joined in.

TCRdb analysed the 5' RACE reads with MiXCR anew, one entry per CDR3 protein. The profile covers 540,000 or so distinct CDR3 sequences, with about 20% appearing a single time and under 15% taken by the ten largest. V lost 4 bases to trimming and J lost 5 bases; unmatched junction nucleotides: 7. Per the germline V gene, CDR1 is SGDLS and CDR2 is YYNGEE. The CDR3 length is 15 residues. The chain couples TRBV9 to TRBJ2-3, with 10 bases aligning to TRBD2. This sequence was found in an adult woman who had mild COVID-19 (a few samples of this study predate the infection). Cell type and time point are not known. The material sequenced was PBMCs or a T cell subset sorted from them (not recorded which). The CDR3 sequence: CASSQSGGARDTQYF. The CDR3 DNA sequence: TGTGCCAGCAGCCAGAGCGGGGGGGCTAGAGATACGCAGTATTTT.